Listed below are T cell receptor beta chains from one sample, sequenced in a study of CD8+ T cells in alopecia areata. TCRdb's copy holds only in-frame clones and misses some; the assay was immunoSEQ multiplex PCR. In the table there are 180,000 or so clones, about 72% of which are singletons. Material: CD8+ T cells sorted from blood, obtained at week 0. These receptors all come from a human donor with alopecia areata. CDR3s include the opening cysteine and the closing phenylalanine or tryptophan. D genes are given only for firm matches. Clone size is not always given. Where it is, it says once, few, many or a class for expanded clones.

D gene	V gene	clone size	CDR3 length	J gene	CDR3 protein	CDR3 DNA
-	TRBV18	-	16	TRBJ1-2	CASSPAGAGANYGYTF	TGTGCCAGCTCACCCGCGGGGGCTGGAGCTAACTATGGCTACACCTTC
TRBD1	TRBV5-1	-	13	TRBJ2-7	CASRYTGAYEQYF	TGCGCCAGCAGATATACAGGGGCCTACGAGCAGTACTTC
-	TRBV29-1	few	12	TRBJ1-1	CSVQGSRTEAFF	TGCAGCGTTCAGGGATCCAGGACTGAAGCTTTCTTT
-	TRBV6-5	-	14	TRBJ2-1	CASTPGAPYNEQFF	TGTGCCAGCACCCCAGGGGCACCCTACAATGAGCAGTTCTTC
-	TRBV6-5	-	15	TRBJ2-5	CASSPWSGDQETQYF	TGTGCCAGCAGTCCCTGGTCGGGGGACCAAGAGACCCAGTACTTC
-	TRBV29-1	-	13	TRBJ1-2	CSVEGTGLYGYTF	TGCAGCGTTGAAGGTACAGGCCTCTATGGCTACACCTTC
TRBD1	TRBV7-9	few	17	TRBJ2-2	CASSFSLWTGDTGELFF	TGTGCCAGCAGCTTCTCGCTGTGGACAGGGGATACCGGGGAGCTGTTTTTT
TRBD1	TRBV9	-	17	TRBJ2-5	CASSVDGGTGNEETQYF	TGTGCCAGCAGCGTAGATGGGGGGACAGGGAACGAAGAGACCCAGTACTTC
TRBD2	TRBV15	-	15	TRBJ2-1	CATSRDGSGGAFLFF	TGTGCCACCAGCAGAGACGGTAGCGGGGGGGCCTTTTTGTTCTTC
-	TRBV5-6	-	13	TRBJ2-1	CASSFGRGEEQFF	TGTGCCAGCAGCTTCGGCAGGGGTGAGGAGCAGTTCTTC
-	TRBV9	-	16	TRBJ2-3	CASSVEGGATTDTQYF	TGTGCCAGCAGCGTAGAGGGTGGGGCGACCACAGATACGCAGTATTTT
-	TRBV5-6	-	12	TRBJ1-5	CASSLDSQPQHF	TGTGCCAGCAGCTTGGACAGTCAGCCCCAGCATTTT
TRBD1	TRBV14	-	19	TRBJ2-7	CASSQAGQRRPVQPYEQYF	TGTGCCAGCAGCCAAGCGGGACAGAGACGACCGGTGCAACCCTACGAGCAGTACTTC
TRBD2	TRBV14	-	13	TRBJ2-7	CASSPGGGYEQYF	TGTGCCAGCAGCCCCGGGGGGGGCTACGAGCAGTACTTC
-	TRBV19	few	13	TRBJ2-3	CASSWKATDTQYF	TGTGCCAGTAGTTGGAAGGCGACAGATACGCAGTATTTT
TRBD1	TRBV13	-	14	TRBJ2-7	CASSSTGQGREQYF	TGTGCCAGCAGCTCCACGGGACAGGGCAGGGAGCAGTACTTC
TRBD1	TRBV25-1	-	13	TRBJ2-7	CASRGQGGYGQYF	TGTGCCAGCAGAGGACAGGGCGGATATGGGCAGTACTTC
TRBD1	TRBV30	-	16	TRBJ2-1	CAWIQLTGSSYNEQFF	TGTGCCTGGATCCAACTGACAGGGAGCTCCTACAATGAGCAGTTCTTC
-	TRBV27	-	11	TRBJ1-1	CASSSRGEAFF	TGTGCCAGCAGTTCCCGTGGGGAGGCTTTCTTT
TRBD2	TRBV5-1	-	15	TRBJ2-3	CASSLISGGLDTQYF	TGCGCCAGCAGCTTGATCAGCGGGGGTTTAGATACGCAGTATTTT
-	TRBV6-6	-	13	TRBJ1-5	CASRVGSNQPQHF	TGTGCCAGCAGGGTGGGTAGCAATCAGCCCCAGCATTTT
-	TRBV23-1	once	17	TRBJ1-2	CASSQSMRGFTNYGYTF	TGCGCCAGCAGTCAATCTATGAGGGGATTCACAAACTATGGCTACACCTTC
-	TRBV4-2	-	14	TRBJ1-1	CASSLPGSSTEAFF	TGTGCCAGCAGCCTGCCTGGTTCCAGCACTGAAGCTTTCTTT
-	TRBV11-3	-	12	TRBJ2-7	CASSQATYEQYF	TGTGCCAGCAGCCAAGCAACCTACGAGCAGTACTTC
TRBD1	TRBV7-2	-	15	TRBJ2-1	CASSRTGAPYNEQFF	TGTGCCAGCAGCAGGACAGGGGCCCCCTACAATGAGCAGTTCTTC
-	TRBV7-6	few	14	TRBJ1-5	CASSGEGGNQPQHF	TGTGCCAGCAGCGGTGAGGGGGGCAATCAGCCCCAGCATTTT
-	TRBV19	-	12	TRBJ2-2	CASSPLRGELFF	TGTGCCAGTAGTCCACTCCGGGGGGAGCTGTTTTTT
-	TRBV19	-	11	TRBJ2-3	CASSRRDTQYF	TGTGCCAGTTCCCGAAGAGATACGCAGTATTTT
-	TRBV23-1	-	13	TRBJ1-5	CASSQNSNQPQHF	TGCGCCAGCAGTCAAAATAGCAATCAGCCCCAGCATTTT
-	TRBV1	-	14	TRBJ2-5	CTSTEEGVQETQYF	TGCACCAGCACGGAAGAGGGAGTCCAAGAGACCCAGTACTTC
-	TRBV5-6	-	12	TRBJ1-5	CATSVGNQPQHF	TGTGCCACCTCGGTAGGGAATCAGCCCCAGCATTTT
TRBD2	TRBV27	-	16	TRBJ2-7	CASSPPGRGSSYEQYF	TGTGCCAGCAGTCCCCCGGGGCGGGGGAGCTCCTACGAGCAGTACTTC
-	TRBV7-2	-	16	TRBJ1-4	CASSFEFARTNEKLFF	TGTGCCAGCAGCTTTGAATTCGCTCGGACTAATGAAAAACTGTTTTTT
TRBD1	TRBV9	-	15	TRBJ1-6	CASSIRDRGDSPLHF	TGTGCCAGCAGCATCCGGGACAGGGGAGACTCACCCCTCCACTTT
TRBD2	TRBV10-3	once	13	TRBJ2-1	CATSGTAGNEQFF	TGTGCCACAAGCGGGACCGCCGGGAATGAGCAGTTCTTC
-	TRBV7-9	-	15	TRBJ2-7	CASSLPTEKPYEQYF	TGTGCCAGCAGCTTACCGACAGAGAAACCCTACGAGCAGTACTTC
-	TRBV20-1	-	10	TRBJ2-1	CSALHNEQFF	TGCAGTGCCCTGCACAATGAGCAGTTCTTC
-	TRBV15	-	13	TRBJ2-7	CATSNIQANEQYF	TGTGCCACCAGCAATATCCAGGCCAACGAGCAGTACTTC
-	TRBV7-2	few	10	TRBJ1-2	CASRGLGYTF	TGTGCCAGCAGGGGGCTGGGCTACACCTTC
-	TRBV29-1	-	17	TRBJ2-4	CSAQGLPRGLAKNIQYF	TGCAGCGCTCAGGGACTGCCTAGAGGTTTAGCCAAAAACATCCAGTACTTC
-	TRBV29-1	few	11	TRBJ2-2	CSAASAGELFF	TGCAGCGCGGCAAGTGCCGGGGAGCTGTTTTTT
-	TRBV4-1	once	15	TRBJ2-2	CASSQVPGNTGELFF	TGCGCCAGCAGCCAAGTCCCCGGAAACACCGGGGAGCTGTTTTTT
-	TRBV7-8	-	14	TRBJ2-2	CASSLRPVAGELFF	TGTGCCAGCAGCTTACGGCCCGTGGCTGGGGAGCTGTTTTTT
-	TRBV29-1	few	15	TRBJ2-6	CSVEEWYSGANVLTF	TGCAGCGTTGAAGAATGGTACTCTGGGGCCAACGTCCTGACTTTC
TRBD1	TRBV6-1	-	17	TRBJ2-7	CASSENLWGQAAYEQYF	TGTGCCAGCAGTGAAAACCTCTGGGGACAGGCAGCCTACGAGCAGTACTTC
-	TRBV5-1	-	16	TRBJ1-5	CASSPYGGEGNQPQHF	TGCGCCAGCAGCCCGTACGGGGGCGAGGGCAATCAGCCCCAGCATTTT
-	TRBV7-2	-	15	TRBJ1-5	CASGETPSGNQPQHF	TGTGCCAGCGGGGAGACACCTTCCGGCAATCAGCCCCAGCATTTT
-	TRBV19	-	13	TRBJ1-1	CASSIGGLTEAFF	TGTGCCAGTAGTATCGGGGGTTTGACTGAAGCTTTCTTT
TRBD1	TRBV13	-	14	TRBJ1-1	CASRFRGANTEAFF	TGTGCCAGCAGATTCAGGGGGGCGAACACTGAAGCTTTCTTT
-	TRBV19	-	13	TRBJ2-1	CASSQQSYNEQFF	TGTGCCAGTAGCCAGCAAAGTTACAATGAGCAGTTCTTC
-	TRBV9	-	14	TRBJ1-1	CASSVVLSGGEAFF	TGTGCCAGCAGCGTAGTCCTAAGTGGTGGTGAAGCTTTCTTT
-	TRBV19	-	15	TRBJ1-2	CASSITERADYGYTF	TGTGCCAGTAGTATAACGGAGAGGGCGGACTATGGCTACACCTTC
-	TRBV19	few	14	TRBJ1-6	CASTPRGVTSPLHF	TGTGCCAGTACTCCCCGGGGGGTGACCTCACCCCTCCACTTT
-	TRBV7-9	few	13	TRBJ2-7	CASTYQGLGEQYF	TGTGCCAGCACCTATCAGGGATTAGGCGAGCAGTACTTC
-	TRBV15	-	17	TRBJ1-4	CATSFGVGERGGEKLFF	TGTGCCACCAGCTTTGGGGTCGGGGAACGCGGGGGTGAAAAACTGTTTTTT